This T cell receptor beta chain was identified during a study of shared clonotypes between healthy human individuals. Study-wide findings and caveats: Naive subsets generally had larger estimated richness than memory subsets. Clonotypes that were shared across a handful of donors made up around 4.6% of naive CD4 clonotypes.

Per germline, CDR1 LNHDA and CDR2 SQIVND (reference sequence). V was trimmed by 0 bases and J by 7 bases, leaving 13 bases between them. CDR3 size: 14 residues. CD45RO+ cells joined CCR7-negative CD45RA+ TemRA cells to form CD8 memory. Researchers ran the assay at a deep level. Clones were read by immunoSEQ multiplex PCR, and TCRdb kept only the in-frame ones, dropping some. The data show more than 550,000 clones, about 90% seen once. Concerning this clone itself: What it recognizes is unknown.

Sequenced: memory CD8+ T cells from PBMCs. The subset here: CD45RO+ cells pooled with CCR7-negative TemRA cells. The clonotype was recovered from a man younger than 30 in good health. Some clones in this sample may be carry-over from other donors' samples. This chain uses TRBV19 with TRBJ2-7, with D possibly TRBD1 on 5 matching bases. In nucleotides, the CDR3 is TGTGCCAGTAGTATAGATCTGGGCAGGGATGAGCAGTACTTC. It translates to CASSIDLGRDEQYF.